The 19 T cell receptor beta chains below all came from one sample that was sequenced in a study of Tregs in tolerant kidney transplant recipients. FACS sorting followed a roughly six-day coculture of CFSE-labeled recipient PBMCs with irradiated graft donor PBMCs. Sequencing used immunoSEQ multiplex PCR; TCRdb keeps in-frame clones, though not all of them. The repertoire has several thousand clones, just under 35% of them found once; the top ten carry 5.5% to 7.5%. Their cognate antigens are unknown. Sequenced material: CD8+ T cells from blood cultured with allogeneic cells, taken before the transplant. Receptor source: a human patient who received a combined kidney and bone marrow transplant.

This clone has more than one count but fewer than ten. CDR3: CASSLGGLPYEQYF. The DNA of the CDR3 is TGTGCCAGCAGCTTAGGCGGCCTACCCTACGAGCAGTACTTC. The chain employs TRBV7-2 and TRBJ2-7; D unclear. The CDR3 totals 14 residues. In germline, CDR1 is SGHTA, CDR2 FQGNSA. The ends were cut back, 1 base at V and 2 bases at J, with 9 bases in the middle.

The genes are TRBV7-6 and TRBJ2-1, with 8 bases that match TRBD2. V shed 4 bases and J 7 bases; nucleotides not matched to a gene: 12. From germline, CDR1 is SGHVS and CDR2 FNYEAQ. The CDR3 is 16 residues long. The CDR3 sequence is CASSSRPGLVGNEQFF. CDR3 bases: TGTGCCAGCAGCTCCCGCCCGGGACTAGTCGGGAATGAGCAGTTCTTC.

This clone was observed a few times. Other DNA sequences of this sample code for an identical CDR3. This sequence joins TRBV30 and TRBJ2-5; the match to TRBD2 covers 11 bases. CDR1 and CDR2 from the germline V gene are GTSNPN and SVGIG (reference sequence). The CDR3 has 15 residues. The J segment lost 4 bases and the V segment lost 5 bases, leaving 9 bases of the junction unmatched. The CDR3 DNA reads as TGTGCCTGGGGGATTAGCGGGGGGGCGGGAGAGACCCAGTACTTC. Its translation is CAWGISGGAGETQYF. The entire variable domain, with the rest obtained from reference TRBV30 and TRBJ2-5, is as follows: SQTIHQWPATLVQPVGSPLSLECTVEGTSNPNLYWYRQAAGRGLQLLFYSVGIGQISSEVPQNLSASRPQDRQFILSSKKLLLSDSGFYLCAWGISGGAGETQYFGPGTRLLVL.

The J gene is TRBJ2-5, the V gene TRBV15; TRBD2 is a possible D gene (5 bases). Looked up from germline, CDR1 is LNHNV and CDR2 is YYDKDF (reference sequence). The CDR3 sequence is 16 residues long. Trimming removed 2 bases at V and 4 bases at J, with 17 bases between. CDR3 region: CATSRSAGGLRETQYF. The CDR3 DNA follows: TGTGCCACCAGCAGATCGGCAGGAGGTCTCAGAGAGACCCAGTACTTC.

The V gene is TRBV4-1, the J gene TRBJ2-1; 8 bases are shared with TRBD2. The CDR3 covers 16 residues. Trimming at V came to 1 base and at J to 3 bases, leaving 5 bases not matched to a gene. CDR1 is MGHRA, CDR2 YSYEKL, per germline. CDR3: CASSQASSGRYNEQFF. The CDR3 region has the DNA TGCGCCAGCAGCCAAGCGTCTAGCGGGCGCTACAATGAGCAGTTCTTC.

This chain joins TRBV6-9 and TRBJ2-7, with D possibly matching TRBD2 (6 bases). V gave up 0 bases and J gave up 3 bases, with 9 bases separating them. The germline CDR1 and CDR2 sequences are MNHGY and SVAAGI. The CDR3 runs 14 residues. DNA for the CDR3: TGTGCCAGCAGTTATTCTTACGGGGGCTACGAGCAGTACTTC. This encodes CASSYSYGGYEQYF.

This chain uses TRBV27 with TRBJ2-3; TRBD2 is a possible D gene (6 bases). Germline V gives CDR1 MNHEY, CDR2 SMNVEV (reference sequence). The germline V and J ends were trimmed by 3 bases and 6 bases, with 16 bases remaining between them. The CDR3 consists of 15 residues. This CDR3 is CASSLPSAPTDTQYF. Here the CDR3 DNA reads TGTGCCAGCAGTTTGCCTAGCGCCCCGACGGATACGCAGTATTTT.

There are a few counts of this clone. A read error may produce the germline difference seen at one junction end. V is TRBV4-3 and J is TRBJ2-2; 10 nucleotides align to TRBD2. This CDR3 is 18 amino acids long. Per the germline V gene, CDR1 is LGHNA and CDR2 is YSLEER. This chain's CDR3 is CASSQGVRAGGEDRGAVF. Written as DNA, the CDR3 is TGCGCCAGCAGCCAAGGGGTTCGAGCGGGAGGGGAGGACCGGGGAGCTGTTTTT.

J is TRBJ1-2 and V is TRBV4-3, with 8 positions matching TRBD1. V lost 1 base, J lost 4 bases, and 5 bases stayed unmatched. Looked up from germline, CDR1 is LGHNA and CDR2 is YSLEER. The CDR3 contains 15 residues. This chain's CDR3 is CASSQGTGSGYGYTF. The CDR3 region has the DNA TGCGCCAGCAGCCAAGGGACAGGGAGCGGCTATGGCTACACCTTC.

There are a few counts of this clone. The genes are TRBV5-1 and TRBJ2-7; 11 bases line up with TRBD2. The CDR3 contains 15 residues. Germline trimming cut 3 bases from V and 4 bases from J; bases unmatched to any gene: 6. From germline, CDR1 is SGHRS and CDR2 YFSETQ. In DNA form, the CDR3 reads TGCGCCAGCAGCTCAATTAGCGGGGGGGGATACGAGCAGTACTTC. Residues: CASSSISGGGYEQYF.

This clone was found a few times. The chain combines TRBV2 with TRBJ2-2; D is possibly TRBD1 (6 bases). This CDR3 spans 15 amino acids. V dropped 4 bases and J dropped 6 bases, with 15 bases sitting between them. Germline values: CDR1 SNHLY, CDR2 FYNNEI. The DNA for the CDR3 is TGTGCCAGCAGTGCCGGGACAATCTTGGCCGGGGAGCTGTTTTTT. This codes for CASSAGTILAGELFF. The whole variable domain, remainder taken from reference TRBV2 and TRBJ2-2, is EPEVTQTPSHQVTQMGQEVILRCVPISNHLYFYWYRQILGQKVEFLVSFYNNEISEKSEIFDDQFSVERPDGSNFTLKIRSTKLEDSAMYFCASSAGTILAGELFFGEGSRLTVL.

By proportion, this clone is medium-sized. V gene TRBV9 combines with J gene TRBJ2-7, with TRBD2 identical over 13 bases. The germline CDR1 and CDR2 sequences are SGDLS and YYNGEE. V dropped 0 bases and J dropped 5; count of bases not matched to a gene: 2. The CDR3 runs 15 residues. In DNA form, the CDR3 reads TGTGCCAGCAGCGTAGCTGGACTAGCGGGAGACGAGCAGTACTTC. Translated, it gives CASSVAGLAGDEQYF. The complete variable domain, with remaining parts taken from reference TRBV9 and TRBJ2-7, reads DSGVTQTPKHLITATGQRVTLRCSPRSGDLSVYWYQQSLDQGLQFLIQYYNGEERAKGNILERFSAQQFPDLHSELNLSSLELGDSALYFCASSVAGLAGDEQYFGPGTRLTVT.

The rearrangement uses TRBV27 and TRBJ2-7; tentatively, D is TRBD2 (6 bases). The CDR3 has 15 residues. Trimming stripped 3 bases from V and 2 bases from J, with 14 bases between. CDR1 and CDR2 (germline): MNHEY, SMNVEV (reference sequence). This chain's CDR3 is CASSFVGTHTYEQYF. CDR3 in DNA: TGTGCCAGCAGTTTCGTGGGGACTCATACCTACGAGCAGTACTTC.

This clone was seen a handful of times. The chain links TRBV7-2 to TRBJ2-7; D might be TRBD2 (5 bases). Per the germline V gene, CDR1 is SGHTA and CDR2 is FQGNSA. V lost 3 bases, J lost 0 bases, and 6 bases lay in between. The CDR3 consists of 13 residues. The CDR3 DNA is TGTGCCAGCAGCTTGACTACCTCCTACGAGCAGTACTTC. Its translation is CASSLTTSYEQYF.

The rearrangement links TRBV6-5 to TRBJ1-5; D not certain. CDR3 length: 13 residues. Germline CDR1 is MNHEY and CDR2 is SVGAGI. V was shortened by 4 bases and J by 5 bases, with 9 bases between the two germline ends. As DNA, the CDR3 is TGTGCCAGCAGTTCAGTCACCCATCAGCCCCAGCATTTT. As protein: CASSSVTHQPQHF.

This clone was counted between two and nine times. The gene calls are TRBV5-4 and TRBJ2-7; perhaps TRBD1 as D (5 bases). This CDR3 is 13 amino acids long. Germline values: CDR1 SGHNT, CDR2 YYREEE (reference sequence). V gave up 2 bases and J gave up 3 bases, with 9 bases separating them. The CDR3 DNA reads TGTGCCAGCAGCTTAGCAGGGCTCTACGAGCAGTACTTC. Translated: CASSLAGLYEQYF.

The chain is built from TRBV7-3 and TRBJ2-7; weak D call: TRBD1 (6 bases). Trimming took off 5 bases at V and 5 bases at J, with 13 bases between the two ends. Germline CDR1 is SGHTA and CDR2 is FQGTGA. The CDR3 covers 13 residues. The CDR3 sequence is CASSLSTGNEQYF. CDR3 in DNA: TGTGCCAGCAGCCTATCTACAGGGAACGAGCAGTACTTC.

The chain combines TRBV4-1 with TRBJ1-6; maybe TRBD1 (6 bases). V gave up 3 bases and J gave up 2 bases, with 17 bases separating them. Germline CDR1 and CDR2: MGHRA and YSYEKL. This CDR3 spans 18 amino acids. The CDR3 DNA reads TGCGCCAGCAGCCAGCTGGGACATGCGGTACCCTATAATTCACCCCTCCACTTT. Translation: CASSQLGHAVPYNSPLHF.

The V and J genes are TRBV9 and TRBJ2-5; tentative D call: TRBD2 (6 bases). CDR1 SGDLS and CDR2 YYNGEE come from the germline V gene. Trimming stripped 4 bases from V and 3 bases from J, with 10 bases between. The CDR3 length is 13 residues. CDR3 residues: CASSPRGKETQYF. CDR3 in DNA: TGTGCCAGCAGCCCGCGGGGAAAAGAGACCCAGTACTTC.